The clone carrying this T cell receptor (beta chain) appeared a few times. The antigen is undetermined. The sample belongs to a study of T cell repertoires in cytomegalovirus infection. Study details: In public TCR beta signatures, there were indications of both CMV infection and matching HLA type. Broader study findings: HLA-C-restricted CMV-specific TCR beta clonotypes prevailed in the ex vivo response. Public TCR beta family frequency separated CMV-and-HLA carriers, including in an independent cohort.

This CDR3 has 15 residues. V was pared by 2 bases and J by 7 bases, with 17 bases between. CDR1 is SGHTA and CDR2 is FQGNSA in the germline V gene. One entry per CDR3 protein results from TCRdb running MiXCR on the reads. Here the sample spans fewer than 300,000 distinct CDR3 sequences, 25% being singletons. The chain combines TRBV7-2 with TRBJ2-5; possibly TRBD1 for D (6 bases). The TCR sequence derives from a human donor in good health (CMV status not recorded). Some clones in this sample may be carry-over from other donors' samples. The sample was PBMCs. CDR3 protein: CASSLTVGALGTQYF. The CDR3 nucleotides are TGTGCCAGCAGCTTAACGGTGGGGGCCCTGGGGACCCAGTACTTC.